This T cell receptor (beta chain) was profiled in a study of control samples from healthy donors and cancer patients. Trimming left V 3 bases short and J 9 bases short, with 24 bases between. The CDR3 covers 17 residues. The germline V gene has CDR1 MNHEY and CDR2 SVGEGT. The assay was immunoSEQ multiplex PCR, and TCRdb's table has in-frame clones only and misses some. The profile shows fewer than 40,000 clones, approximately 93% of them singletons. Sequences were obtained from PBMCs. The V gene is TRBV6-2 or TRBV6-3, the J gene TRBJ2-1, with D perhaps assigned TRBD1 or TRBD2 (6 bases each). The receptor was isolated from a man aged 35-49 years with colorectal cancer. CDR3 nucleotides: TGTGCCAGCAGTTATCACTCCGGACAGAGCGACGGGGGTGAGCAGTTCTTC. Protein sequence: CASSYHSGQSDGGEQFF.